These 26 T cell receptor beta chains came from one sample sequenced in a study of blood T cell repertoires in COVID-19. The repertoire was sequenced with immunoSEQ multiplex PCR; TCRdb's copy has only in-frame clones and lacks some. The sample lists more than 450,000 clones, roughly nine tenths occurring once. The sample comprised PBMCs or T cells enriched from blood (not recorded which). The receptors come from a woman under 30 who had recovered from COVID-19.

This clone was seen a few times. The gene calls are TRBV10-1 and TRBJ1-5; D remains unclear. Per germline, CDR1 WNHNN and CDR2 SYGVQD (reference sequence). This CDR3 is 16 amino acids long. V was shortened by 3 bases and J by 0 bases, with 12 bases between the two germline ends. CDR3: CASSEAGLYSNQPQHF. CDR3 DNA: TGCGCCAGCAGTGAAGCTGGACTGTATAGCAATCAGCCCCAGCATTTT.

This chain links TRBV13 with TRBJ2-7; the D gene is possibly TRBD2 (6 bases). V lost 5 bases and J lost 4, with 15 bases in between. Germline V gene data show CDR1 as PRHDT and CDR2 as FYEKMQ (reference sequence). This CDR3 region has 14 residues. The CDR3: CASSGGGRGYEQYF. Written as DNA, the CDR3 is TGTGCCAGCAGCGGGGGAGGCCGGGGGTACGAGCAGTACTTC.

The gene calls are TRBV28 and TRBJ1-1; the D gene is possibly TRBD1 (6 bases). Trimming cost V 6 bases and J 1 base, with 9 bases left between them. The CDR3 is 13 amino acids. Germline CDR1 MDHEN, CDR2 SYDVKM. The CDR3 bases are TGTGCCAGCAGCCTACAGGGGAACACTGAAGCTTTCTTT. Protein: CASSLQGNTEAFF.

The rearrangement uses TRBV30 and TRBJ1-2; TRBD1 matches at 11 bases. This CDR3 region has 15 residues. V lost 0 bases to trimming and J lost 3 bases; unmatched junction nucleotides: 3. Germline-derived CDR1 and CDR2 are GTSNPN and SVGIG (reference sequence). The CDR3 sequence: CAWSVGQGADYGYTF. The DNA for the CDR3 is TGTGCCTGGAGTGTTGGACAGGGGGCTGACTATGGCTACACCTTC.

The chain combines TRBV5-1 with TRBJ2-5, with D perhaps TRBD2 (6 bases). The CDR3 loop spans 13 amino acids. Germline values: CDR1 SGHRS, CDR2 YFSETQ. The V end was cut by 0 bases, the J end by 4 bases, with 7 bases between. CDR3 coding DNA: TGCGCCAGCAGCTTGGGGGGAGGAGAGACCCAGTACTTC. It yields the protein CASSLGGGETQYF.

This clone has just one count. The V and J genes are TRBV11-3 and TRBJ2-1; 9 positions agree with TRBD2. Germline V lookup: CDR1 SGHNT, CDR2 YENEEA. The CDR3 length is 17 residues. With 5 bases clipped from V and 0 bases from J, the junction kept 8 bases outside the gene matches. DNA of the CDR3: TGTGCCAGCAGCACGAGCGGGGGGTTAAGCTCCTACAATGAGCAGTTCTTC. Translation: CASSTSGGLSSYNEQFF.

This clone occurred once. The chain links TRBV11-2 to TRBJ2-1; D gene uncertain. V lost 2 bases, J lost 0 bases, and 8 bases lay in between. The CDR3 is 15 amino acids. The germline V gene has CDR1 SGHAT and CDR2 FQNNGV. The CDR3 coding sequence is TGTGCCAGCAGCTTAACTTTGAGCTCCTACAATGAGCAGTTCTTC. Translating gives CASSLTLSSYNEQFF.

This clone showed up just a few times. Here the CDR3 reads CASSRDTSGNTIYF. The CDR3 nucleotides are TGTGCCAGTAGTAGGGACACCTCTGGAAACACCATATATTTT. The rearrangement links TRBV19 to TRBJ1-3; TRBD1 is a possible D gene (6 bases). In germline, CDR1 is LNHDA, CDR2 SQIVND (reference sequence). The CDR3 is 14 residues long. The germline V and J ends were trimmed by 4 bases and 0 bases, with 7 bases remaining between them. The full variable domain, its missing parts supplied by reference TRBV19 and TRBJ1-3, is DGGITQSPKYLFRKEGQNVTLSCEQNLNHDAMYWYRQDPGQGLRLIYYSQIVNDFQKGDIAEGYSVSREKKESFPLTVTSAQKNPTAFYLCASSRDTSGNTIYFGEGSWLTVV.

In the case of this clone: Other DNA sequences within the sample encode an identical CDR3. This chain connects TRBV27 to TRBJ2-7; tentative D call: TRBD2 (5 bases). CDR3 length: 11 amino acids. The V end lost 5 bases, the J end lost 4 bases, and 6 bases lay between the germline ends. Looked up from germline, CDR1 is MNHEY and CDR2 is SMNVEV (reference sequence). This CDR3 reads CASSRGYEQYF. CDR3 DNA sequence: TGTGCCAGCAGTAGAGGGTACGAGCAGTACTTC.

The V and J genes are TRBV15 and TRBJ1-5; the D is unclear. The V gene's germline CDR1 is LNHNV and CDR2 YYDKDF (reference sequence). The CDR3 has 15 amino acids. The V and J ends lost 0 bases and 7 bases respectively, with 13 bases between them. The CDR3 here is CATSRDKGGGQPQHF. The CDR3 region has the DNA TGTGCCACCAGCAGAGATAAGGGAGGCGGGCAGCCCCAGCATTTT.

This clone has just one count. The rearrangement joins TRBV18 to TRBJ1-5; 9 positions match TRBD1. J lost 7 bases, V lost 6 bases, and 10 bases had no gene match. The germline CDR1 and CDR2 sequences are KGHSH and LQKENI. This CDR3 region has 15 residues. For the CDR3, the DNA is TGTGCCAGCTCCGGGTCACAGGGGGCAGGGCAGCCCCAGCATTTT. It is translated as CASSGSQGAGQPQHF.

DNA for the CDR3: TGTGCCAGCAGTTTTCAGGGGGGCGAGCAGTTCTTC. This encodes CASSFQGGEQFF. The V gene is TRBV27, the J gene TRBJ2-1; possibly TRBD1 for D (7 bases). This CDR3 contains 12 residues. Germline assignment: CDR1 MNHEY and CDR2 SMNVEV (reference sequence). Trimming left V 3 bases short and J 10 bases short, with 10 bases between.

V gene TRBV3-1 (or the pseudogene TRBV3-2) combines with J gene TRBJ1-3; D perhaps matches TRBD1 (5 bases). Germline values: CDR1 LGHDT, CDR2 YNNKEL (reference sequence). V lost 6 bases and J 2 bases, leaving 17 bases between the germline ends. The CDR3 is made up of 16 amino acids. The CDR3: CASSPSGVLTGNTIYF. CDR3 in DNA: TGTGCCAGCAGTCCCTCGGGGGTTCTAACTGGAAACACCATATATTTT.

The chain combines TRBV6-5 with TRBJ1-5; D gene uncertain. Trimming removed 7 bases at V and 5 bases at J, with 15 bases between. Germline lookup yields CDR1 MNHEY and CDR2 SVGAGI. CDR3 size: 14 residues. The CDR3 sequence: CASTELRGDQPQHF. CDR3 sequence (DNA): TGTGCCAGCACAGAGCTACGAGGCGATCAGCCCCAGCATTTT.

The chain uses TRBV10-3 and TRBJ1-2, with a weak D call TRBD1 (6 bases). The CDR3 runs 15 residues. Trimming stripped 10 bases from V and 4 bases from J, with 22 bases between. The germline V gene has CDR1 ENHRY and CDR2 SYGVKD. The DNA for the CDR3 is TGTGCCACTTCCCGGACAGCCGGCGGTACCTATGGCTACACCTTC. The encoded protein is CATSRTAGGTYGYTF.

CDR3 DNA: TGCGCCAGCGGACGGGGGACAGGGCCGGACACTGAAGCTTTCTTT. It specifies CASGRGTGPDTEAFF. This rearrangement joins TRBV5-1 to TRBJ1-1, with 9 positions matching TRBD1. Germline loops: CDR1 SGHRS, CDR2 YFSETQ. The CDR3 is 15 amino acids. V dropped 7 bases and J dropped 3; count of bases not matched to a gene: 10.

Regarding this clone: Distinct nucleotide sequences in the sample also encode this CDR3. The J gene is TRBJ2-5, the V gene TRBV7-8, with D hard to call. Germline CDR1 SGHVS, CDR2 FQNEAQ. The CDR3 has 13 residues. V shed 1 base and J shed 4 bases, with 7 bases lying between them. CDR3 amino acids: CASSLGRSETQYF. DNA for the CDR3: TGTGCCAGCAGCTTAGGCAGGTCAGAGACCCAGTACTTC. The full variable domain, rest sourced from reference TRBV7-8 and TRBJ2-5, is GAGVSQSPRYKVAKRGQDVALRCDPISGHVSLFWYQQALGQGPEFLTYFQNEAQLDKSGLPSDRFFAERPEGSVSTLKIQRTQQEDSAVYLCASSLGRSETQYFGPGTRLLVL.

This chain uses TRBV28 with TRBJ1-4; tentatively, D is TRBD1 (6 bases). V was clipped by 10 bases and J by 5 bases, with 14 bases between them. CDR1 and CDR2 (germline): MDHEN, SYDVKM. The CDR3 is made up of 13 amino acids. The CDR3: CATRGGVNEKLFF. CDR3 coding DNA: TGTGCCACTCGAGGGGGGGTGAATGAAAAACTGTTTTTT.

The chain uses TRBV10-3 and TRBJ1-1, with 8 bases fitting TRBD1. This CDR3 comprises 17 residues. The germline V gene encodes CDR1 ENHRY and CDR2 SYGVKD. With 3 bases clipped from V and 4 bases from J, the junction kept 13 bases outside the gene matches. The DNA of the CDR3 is TGTGCCATCAGTGATATACAGGGGGGAGAATGGTCCACTGAAGCTTTCTTT. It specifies CAISDIQGGEWSTEAFF.

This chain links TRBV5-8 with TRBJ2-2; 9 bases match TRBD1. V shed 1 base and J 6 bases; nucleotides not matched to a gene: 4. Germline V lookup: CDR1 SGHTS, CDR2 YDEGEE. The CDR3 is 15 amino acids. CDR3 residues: CASSLTGQGAGELFF. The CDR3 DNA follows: TGTGCCAGCAGCTTGACGGGACAGGGCGCCGGGGAGCTGTTTTTT.

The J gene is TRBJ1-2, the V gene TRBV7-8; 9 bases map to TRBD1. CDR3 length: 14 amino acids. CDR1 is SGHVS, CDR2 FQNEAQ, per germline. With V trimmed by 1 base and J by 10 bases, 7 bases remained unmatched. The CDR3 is CASSLEGTGPVYTF. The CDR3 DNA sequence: TGTGCCAGCAGCTTAGAAGGGACAGGGCCCGTCTACACCTTC.

The CDR3 loop reads CASSERWSNEQFF. Here the CDR3 DNA reads TGTGCCAGCAGTGAAAGGTGGAGCAATGAGCAGTTCTTC. V is TRBV2 and J is TRBJ2-1; D uncertain. The germline V and J ends were trimmed by 2 bases and 6 bases, with 8 bases remaining between them. Per the germline V gene, CDR1 is SNHLY and CDR2 is FYNNEI. This CDR3 is 13 amino acids long.

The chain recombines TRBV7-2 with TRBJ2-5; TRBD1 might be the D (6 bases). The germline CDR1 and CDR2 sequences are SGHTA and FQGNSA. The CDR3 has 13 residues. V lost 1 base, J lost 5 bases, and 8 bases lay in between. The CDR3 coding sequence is TGTGCCAGCAGCTTAGTAAGGGGGGAGACCCAGTACTTC. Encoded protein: CASSLVRGETQYF.

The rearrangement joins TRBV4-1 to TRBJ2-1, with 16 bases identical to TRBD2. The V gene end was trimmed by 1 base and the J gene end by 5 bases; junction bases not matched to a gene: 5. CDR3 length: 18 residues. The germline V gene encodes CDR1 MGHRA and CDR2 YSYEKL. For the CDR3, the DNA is TGCGCCAGCAGCCAAGTCATGGGACTAGCGGGGGGGCACAATGAGCAGTTCTTC. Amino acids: CASSQVMGLAGGHNEQFF.

This CDR3 is CASSLTGTDNQPQHF. The CDR3 nucleotides read TGTGCCAGCAGCTTAACCGGGACAGACAATCAGCCCCAGCATTTT. V is TRBV7-9 and J is TRBJ1-5; 7 positions agree with TRBD1. Per germline, CDR1 SEHNR and CDR2 FQNEAQ (reference sequence). The CDR3 runs to 15 residues. V shed 2 bases, J shed 3 bases, and the junction held 4 bases outside the gene matches.

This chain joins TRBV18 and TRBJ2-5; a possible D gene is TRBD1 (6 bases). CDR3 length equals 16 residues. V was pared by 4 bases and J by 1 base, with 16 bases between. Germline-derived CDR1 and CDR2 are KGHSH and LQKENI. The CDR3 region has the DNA TGTGCCAGCTCACGTAATGGTGGACAGCCCCAAGAGACCCAGTACTTC. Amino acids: CASSRNGGQPQETQYF.